Described below is a single TCR beta chain sequence and its context. Its antigen is currently unknown. A multiplex PCR was run with 60 Vbeta primers and 13 Jbeta primers. Assay: immunoSEQ multiplex PCR; the TCRdb copy retains only in-frame clones and omits some. The sample carries a few hundred thousand clones, roughly four fifths recorded once. These data are taken from a study of cytomegalovirus exposure and HLA in healthy donors. Study summary: Unique TCRs from HLA-typed donors, 65 million to 85 million of them, were held in an early data release.

The CDR3 loop spans 15 amino acids. V was cut by 0 bases and J by 2 bases, with 8 bases left in between. Germline CDR1 and CDR2: MNHEY and SMNVEV (reference sequence). Findings and limits, study-wide: Across all donors, roughly uniform sequencing depth was an assumption of the presence/absence analyses. Donors belonging to an Asian-associated ancestry cluster reportedly showed fewer N-insertions in productive TCRs than the approximately 640-donor mean, according to what a later analysis found.

This chain joins TRBV27 and TRBJ2-1, with a tentative D call TRBD2 (5 bases). The sample consisted of PBMCs. This sequence originates from a girl aged 10 to 17 in good health and CMV-seronegative. The chain's CDR3 is CASSLSRATYNEQFF. The CDR3, as DNA: TGTGCCAGCAGTTTATCGAGGGCCACCTACAATGAGCAGTTCTTC.